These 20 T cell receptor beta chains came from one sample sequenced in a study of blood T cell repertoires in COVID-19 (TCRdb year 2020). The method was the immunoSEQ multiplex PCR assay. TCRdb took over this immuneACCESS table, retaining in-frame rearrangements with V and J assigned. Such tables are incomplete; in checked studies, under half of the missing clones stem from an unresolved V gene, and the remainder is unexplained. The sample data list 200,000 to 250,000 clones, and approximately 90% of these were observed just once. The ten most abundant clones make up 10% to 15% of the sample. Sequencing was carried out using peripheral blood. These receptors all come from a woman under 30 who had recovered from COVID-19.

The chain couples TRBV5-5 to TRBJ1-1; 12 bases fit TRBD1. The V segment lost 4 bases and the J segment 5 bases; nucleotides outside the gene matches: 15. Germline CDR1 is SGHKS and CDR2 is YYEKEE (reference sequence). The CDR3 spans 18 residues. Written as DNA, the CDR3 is TGTGCCAGCAGCCCCAGGGGACAGGGGGCGCAATTAGAAACTGAAGCTTTCTTT. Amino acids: CASSPRGQGAQLETEAFF. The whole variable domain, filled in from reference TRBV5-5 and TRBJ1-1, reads DAGVTQSPTHLIKTRGQQVTLRCSPISGHKSVSWYQQVLGQGPQFIFQYYEKEERGRGNFPDRFSARQFPNYSSELNVNALLLGDSALYLCASSPRGQGAQLETEAFFGQGTRLTVV.

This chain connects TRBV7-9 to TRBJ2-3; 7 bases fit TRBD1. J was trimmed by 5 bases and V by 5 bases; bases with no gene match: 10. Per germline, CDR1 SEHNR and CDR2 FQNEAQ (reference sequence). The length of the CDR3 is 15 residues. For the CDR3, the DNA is TGTGCCAGCAGCCCCCTCGGTGGGACAGTAGATACGCAGTATTTT. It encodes CASSPLGGTVDTQYF.

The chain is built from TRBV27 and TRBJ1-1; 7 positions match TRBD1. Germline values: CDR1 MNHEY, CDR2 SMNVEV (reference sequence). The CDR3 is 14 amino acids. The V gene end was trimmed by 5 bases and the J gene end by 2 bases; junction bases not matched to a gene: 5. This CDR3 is CASSPDRANTEAFF. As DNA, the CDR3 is TGTGCCAGCAGTCCCGACAGGGCCAACACTGAAGCTTTCTTT.

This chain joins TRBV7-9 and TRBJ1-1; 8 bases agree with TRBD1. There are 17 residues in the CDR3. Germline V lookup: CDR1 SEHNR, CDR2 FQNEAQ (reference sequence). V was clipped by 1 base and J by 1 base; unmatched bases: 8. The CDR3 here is CASSLGTGSPGNTEAFF. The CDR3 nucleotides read TGTGCCAGCAGCTTAGGGACAGGGTCTCCGGGGAACACTGAAGCTTTCTTT. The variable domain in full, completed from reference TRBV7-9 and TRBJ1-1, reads DTGVSQNPRHKITKRGQNVTFRCDPISEHNRLYWYRQTLGQGPEFLTYFQNEAQLEKSRLLSDRFSAERPKGSFSTLEIQRTEQGDSAMYLCASSLGTGSPGNTEAFFGQGTRLTVV.

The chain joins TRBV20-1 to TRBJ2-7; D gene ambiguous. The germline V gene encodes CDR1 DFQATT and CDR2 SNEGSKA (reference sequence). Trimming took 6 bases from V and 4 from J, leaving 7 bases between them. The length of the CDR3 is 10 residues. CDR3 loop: CSATDYEQYF. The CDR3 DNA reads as TGCAGTGCCACAGATTACGAGCAGTACTTC.

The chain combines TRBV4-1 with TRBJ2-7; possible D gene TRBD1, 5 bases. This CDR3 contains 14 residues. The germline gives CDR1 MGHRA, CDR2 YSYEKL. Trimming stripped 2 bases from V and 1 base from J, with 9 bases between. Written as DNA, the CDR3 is TGCGCCAGCAGCCAATCCTACAGGTCCTACGAGCAGTACTTC. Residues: CASSQSYRSYEQYF.

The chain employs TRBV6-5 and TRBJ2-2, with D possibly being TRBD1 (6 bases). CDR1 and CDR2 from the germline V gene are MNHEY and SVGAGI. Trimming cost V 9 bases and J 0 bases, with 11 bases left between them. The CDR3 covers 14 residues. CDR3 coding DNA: TGTGCCAGTCACCAGGGGTCGAACACCGGGGAGCTGTTTTTT. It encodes CASHQGSNTGELFF.

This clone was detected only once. This chain's CDR3 is CASSFEPRYYEQYF. CDR3 nucleotides: TGTGCCAGCAGCTTCGAACCGCGGTACTACGAGCAGTACTTC. The genes are TRBV5-5 and TRBJ2-7; D remains ambiguous. The V end lost 2 bases, the J end lost 3 bases, and 12 bases lay between the germline ends. The CDR3 length is 14 residues. CDR1 is SGHKS, CDR2 YYEKEE, per germline (reference sequence). The full variable domain, in which reference TRBV5-5 and TRBJ2-7 provide the parts outside the CDR3, is DAGVTQSPTHLIKTRGQQVTLRCSPISGHKSVSWYQQVLGQGPQFIFQYYEKEERGRGNFPDRFSARQFPNYSSELNVNALLLGDSALYLCASSFEPRYYEQYFGPGTRLTVT.

CDR3 DNA: TGTGCCAGCAGCCACCCCGGACTAGCGGTAACCTACAATGAGCAGTTCTTC. It is translated as CASSHPGLAVTYNEQFF. The chain recombines TRBV7-2 with TRBJ2-1, with 10 bases aligning to TRBD2. The CDR3 length is 17 residues. Per the germline V gene, CDR1 is SGHTA and CDR2 is FQGNSA. The junction had 9 bases not matched to a gene; V was cut back by 5 bases and J by 2 bases.

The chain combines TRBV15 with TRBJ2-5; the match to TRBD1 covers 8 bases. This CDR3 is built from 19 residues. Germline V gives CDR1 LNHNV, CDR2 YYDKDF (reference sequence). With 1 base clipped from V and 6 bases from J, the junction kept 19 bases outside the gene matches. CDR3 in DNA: TGTGCCACCAGCAGAGTATTGACTCTCGGGGCAGGGGGCTTGAAGACCCAGTACTTC. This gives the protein CATSRVLTLGAGGLKTQYF.

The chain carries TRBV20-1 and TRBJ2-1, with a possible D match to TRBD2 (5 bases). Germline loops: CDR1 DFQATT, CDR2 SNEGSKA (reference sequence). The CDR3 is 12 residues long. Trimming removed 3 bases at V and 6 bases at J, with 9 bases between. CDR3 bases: TGCAGTGCTAGTGATGAGGGCAATGAGCAGTTCTTC. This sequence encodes CSASDEGNEQFF.

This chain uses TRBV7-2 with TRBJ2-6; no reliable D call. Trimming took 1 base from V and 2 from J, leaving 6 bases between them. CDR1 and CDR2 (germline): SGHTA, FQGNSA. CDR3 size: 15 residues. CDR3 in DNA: TGTGCCAGCAGCTTAGGTACAACTGGGGCCAACGTCCTGACTTTC. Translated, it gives CASSLGTTGANVLTF.

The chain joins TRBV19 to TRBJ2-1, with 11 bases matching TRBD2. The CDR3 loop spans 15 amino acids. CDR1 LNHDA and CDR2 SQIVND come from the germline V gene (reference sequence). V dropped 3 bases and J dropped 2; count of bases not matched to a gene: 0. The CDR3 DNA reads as TGTGCCAGTAGTATGACTAGCGGGACCTACAATGAGCAGTTCTTC. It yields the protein CASSMTSGTYNEQFF.

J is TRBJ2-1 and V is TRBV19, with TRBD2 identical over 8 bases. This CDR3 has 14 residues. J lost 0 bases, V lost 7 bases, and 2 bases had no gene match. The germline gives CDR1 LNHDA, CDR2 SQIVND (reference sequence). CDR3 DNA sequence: TGTGCCAGTAAACTAGCGGTCTCCTACAATGAGCAGTTCTTC. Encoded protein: CASKLAVSYNEQFF.

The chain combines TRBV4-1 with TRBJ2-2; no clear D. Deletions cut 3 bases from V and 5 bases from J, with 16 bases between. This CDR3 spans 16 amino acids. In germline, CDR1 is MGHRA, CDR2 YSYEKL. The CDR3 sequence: CASSHLQETYTGELFF. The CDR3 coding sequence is TGCGCCAGCAGCCACCTTCAAGAAACATATACCGGGGAGCTGTTTTTT.

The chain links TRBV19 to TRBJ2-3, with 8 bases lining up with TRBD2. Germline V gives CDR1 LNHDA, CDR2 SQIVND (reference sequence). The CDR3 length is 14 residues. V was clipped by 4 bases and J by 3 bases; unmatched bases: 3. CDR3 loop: CASSNAGGTDTQYF. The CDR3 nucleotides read TGTGCCAGTAGTAACGCGGGAGGTACAGATACGCAGTATTTT.

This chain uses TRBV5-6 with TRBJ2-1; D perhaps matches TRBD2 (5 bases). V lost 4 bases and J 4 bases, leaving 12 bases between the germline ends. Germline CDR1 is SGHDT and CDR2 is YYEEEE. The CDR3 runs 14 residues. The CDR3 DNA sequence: TGTGCCAGCAGCCCCACCGGGGATTACAATGAGCAGTTCTTC. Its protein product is CASSPTGDYNEQFF.

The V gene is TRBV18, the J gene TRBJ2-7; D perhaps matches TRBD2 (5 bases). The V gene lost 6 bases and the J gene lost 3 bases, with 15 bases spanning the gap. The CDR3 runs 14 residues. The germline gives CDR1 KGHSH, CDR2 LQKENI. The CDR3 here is CASSPSYGVYEQYF. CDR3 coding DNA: TGTGCCAGCTCGCCCAGCTACGGGGTCTACGAGCAGTACTTC. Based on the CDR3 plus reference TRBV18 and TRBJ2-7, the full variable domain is NAGVMQNPRHLVRRRGQEARLRCSPMKGHSHVYWYRQLPEEGLKFMVYLQKENIIDESGMPKERFSAEFPKEGPSILRIQQVVRGDSAAYFCASSPSYGVYEQYFGPGTRLTVT.

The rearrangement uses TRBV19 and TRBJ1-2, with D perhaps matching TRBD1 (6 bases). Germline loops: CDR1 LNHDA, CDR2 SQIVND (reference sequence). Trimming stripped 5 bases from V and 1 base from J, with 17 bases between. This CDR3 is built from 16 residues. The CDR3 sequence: CASSFSHRALNYGYTF. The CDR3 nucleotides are TGTGCCAGTAGTTTCTCCCACAGGGCCCTTAACTATGGCTACACCTTC. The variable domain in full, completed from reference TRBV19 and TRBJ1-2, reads DGGITQSPKYLFRKEGQNVTLSCEQNLNHDAMYWYRQDPGQGLRLIYYSQIVNDFQKGDIAEGYSVSREKKESFPLTVTSAQKNPTAFYLCASSFSHRALNYGYTFGSGTRLTVV.

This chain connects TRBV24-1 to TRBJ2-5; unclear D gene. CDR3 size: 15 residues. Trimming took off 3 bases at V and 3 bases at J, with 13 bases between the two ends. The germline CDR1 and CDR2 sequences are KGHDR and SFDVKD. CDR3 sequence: CATSDRDSQKETQYF. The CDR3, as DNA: TGTGCCACCAGTGATAGAGATAGCCAAAAAGAGACCCAGTACTTC.